This T cell receptor beta chain was identified in a study of T cell responses to AZD1222 COVID-19 vaccine. Whole-study findings and limits: A rise in Spike-specific TCR breadth and depth followed two AZD1222 doses. Vaccine-related CD4 TCRs covered spike, predominating at 160-218 and 743-854. Clonal diversity was possibly underestimated, and white British individuals and females predominated among donors.

Produced via immunoSEQ multiplex PCR; TCRdb's table is partial and in-frame only. The profile shows 160,000 or so clones, roughly 90% of them singletons. With respect to this clone: What it recognizes is unknown.

V was pared by 1 base and J by 6 bases, with 9 bases of the junction left unmatched. The CDR3 sequence is 16 residues long. CDR1 is SGHNT and CDR2 is YENEEA in the germline V gene. The TCR comes from an adult who received the AZD1222 COVID-19 vaccine. The J gene is TRBJ2-1, the V gene TRBV11-3; 7 bases map to TRBD2. Specimen: peripheral blood, collected 28 days after the second AZD1222 dose. The CDR3 DNA reads as TGTGCCAGCAGCTTAGTGGGAGGGAGCGTGGGCAATGAGCAGTTCTTC. It specifies CASSLVGGSVGNEQFF.